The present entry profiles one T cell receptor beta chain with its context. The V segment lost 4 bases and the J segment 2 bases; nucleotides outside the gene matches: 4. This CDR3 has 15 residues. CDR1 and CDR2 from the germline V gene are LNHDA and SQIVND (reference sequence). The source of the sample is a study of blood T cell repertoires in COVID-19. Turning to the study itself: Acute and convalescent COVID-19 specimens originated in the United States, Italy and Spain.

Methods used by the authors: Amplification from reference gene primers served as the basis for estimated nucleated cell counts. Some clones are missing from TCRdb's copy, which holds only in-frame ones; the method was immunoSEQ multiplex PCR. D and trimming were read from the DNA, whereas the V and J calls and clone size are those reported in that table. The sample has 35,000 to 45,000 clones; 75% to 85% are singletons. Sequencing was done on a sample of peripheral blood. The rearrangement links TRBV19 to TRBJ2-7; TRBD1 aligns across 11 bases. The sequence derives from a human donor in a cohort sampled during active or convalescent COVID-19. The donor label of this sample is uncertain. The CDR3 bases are TGTGCCAGTAGTACCAGGACAGGGGGCACCTACGAGCAGTACTTC. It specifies CASSTRTGGTYEQYF.